This is a list of T cell receptor beta chains from one sample in a study of T cells in Graves' hyperthyroidism and ophthalmopathy. In TCRdb, the multiplex PCR reads were re-called with MiXCR into one record per CDR3 protein. The sample has around 600,000 distinct CDR3 sequences, roughly a sixth seen once. Material: blood. These receptors all come from a woman in her thirties or forties with Graves' ophthalmopathy. CDR3s include the opening cysteine and the closing phenylalanine or tryptophan. D genes are given only for firm matches. Rows give clone size only sometimes, using once, few, many, or a class for an expanded clone.

J: TRBJ1-2; size: many; length: 12; V: TRBV12-3/TRBV12-4; D: TRBD1; CDR3: CASRTGGDGYTF; DNA: TGTGCCAGCAGGACAGGGGGGGATGGCTACACCTTC
J: TRBJ2-1; size: many; length: 16; V: TRBV7-9; D: NA; CDR3: CASRGDTQGSYNEQFF; DNA: TGTGCCAGCAGGGGGGACACCCAGGGGTCCTACAATGAGCAGTTCTTC
J: TRBJ2-3; size: NA; length: 18; V: TRBV4-1; D: NA; CDR3: CASSQAPRGAGGTDTQYF; DNA: TGCGCCAGCAGCCAAGCCCCCCGGGGAGCAGGAGGCACAGATACGCAGTATTTT
J: TRBJ2-2; size: NA; length: 15; V: TRBV12-3/TRBV12-4; D: TRBD2; CDR3: CASSFRDYPTGELFF; DNA: TGTGCCAGCAGTTTCCGGGACTACCCGACCGGGGAGCTGTTTTTT
J: TRBJ2-1; size: many; length: 14; V: TRBV7-3; D: NA; CDR3: CASSLRQDYNEQFF; DNA: TGTGCCAGCAGCCTCCGACAGGACTACAATGAGCAGTTCTTC
J: TRBJ2-2; size: many; length: 15; V: TRBV15; D: TRBD2; CDR3: CATSDGTRHTGELFF; DNA: TGTGCCACCAGCGACGGGACTAGACACACCGGGGAGCTGTTTTTT
J: TRBJ2-2; size: NA; length: 15; V: TRBV6-2/TRBV6-3; D: NA; CDR3: CVSSPRDINTGELFF; DNA: TGTGTCAGCAGTCCTCGGGACATCAACACCGGGGAGCTGTTTTTT
J: TRBJ1-1; size: NA; length: 13; V: TRBV18; D: NA; CDR3: CASSQTSDTEAFF; DNA: TGTGCCAGCTCACAGACATCGGACACTGAAGCTTTCTTT
J: TRBJ2-7; size: few; length: 13; V: TRBV20-1; D: NA; CDR3: CSVSPGDGYEQYF; DNA: TGCAGTGTCTCGCCCGGGGACGGGTACGAGCAGTACTTC
J: TRBJ2-1; size: few; length: 15; V: TRBV9; D: NA; CDR3: CASSVGGRGYNEQFF; DNA: TGTGCCAGCAGCGTAGGGGGGCGGGGATACAATGAGCAGTTCTTC
J: TRBJ2-2; size: NA; length: 14; V: TRBV11-2; D: NA; CDR3: CASSPRANTGELFF; DNA: TGTGCCAGCAGCCCACGGGCAAACACCGGGGAGCTGTTTTTT
J: TRBJ2-3; size: NA; length: 17; V: TRBV27; D: NA; CDR3: CASSLYSGNSVPDTQYF; DNA: TGTGCCAGCAGTTTATACTCCGGGAACTCGGTCCCAGATACGCAGTATTTT
J: TRBJ2-1; size: many; length: 15; V: TRBV28; D: NA; CDR3: CASSFPGIGHNEQFF; DNA: TGTGCCAGCAGTTTCCCCGGAATCGGTCACAATGAGCAGTTCTTC
J: TRBJ2-7; size: many; length: 14; V: TRBV27; D: NA; CDR3: CASSFGAGNYEQYF; DNA: TGTGCCAGCAGTTTCGGGGCAGGTAACTACGAGCAGTACTTC
J: TRBJ2-6; size: NA; length: 15; V: TRBV28; D: TRBD1; CDR3: CASSHGTGGANVLTF; DNA: TGTGCCAGCAGTCACGGGACAGGTGGGGCCAACGTCCTGACTTTC
J: TRBJ2-5; size: many; length: 13; V: TRBV20-1; D: TRBD2; CDR3: CSATSGGGETQYF; DNA: TGCAGTGCTACCAGCGGGGGTGGAGAGACCCAGTACTTC
J: TRBJ2-3; size: many; length: 15; V: TRBV20-1; D: TRBD1; CDR3: CSAQSGQGFTDTQYF; DNA: TGCAGTGCACAATCGGGACAGGGGTTCACAGATACGCAGTATTTT
J: TRBJ1-2; size: many; length: 14; V: TRBV29-1; D: NA; CDR3: CSVASAGSGRGYTF; DNA: TGCAGCGTTGCGTCCGCGGGTTCTGGTCGCGGCTACACCTTC
J: TRBJ1-2; size: NA; length: 15; V: TRBV7-3; D: NA; CDR3: CASSLGNRPGDGYTF; DNA: TGTGCCAGCAGCTTAGGAAACCGTCCGGGGGATGGCTACACCTTC
J: TRBJ1-5; size: many; length: 14; V: TRBV30; D: NA; CDR3: CAWSMAGNYQPQHF; DNA: TGTGCCTGGAGTATGGCGGGCAACTATCAGCCCCAGCATTTT
J: TRBJ1-2; size: few; length: 17; V: TRBV7-2; D: TRBD1; CDR3: CASAKPGQGLTLYGYTF; DNA: TGTGCCAGCGCCAAACCGGGACAGGGCCTCACCCTCTATGGCTACACCTTC
J: TRBJ1-2; size: many; length: 14; V: TRBV28; D: TRBD1; CDR3: CASSFPQGAYGYTF; DNA: TGTGCCAGCAGTTTCCCCCAGGGGGCCTATGGCTACACCTTC
J: TRBJ2-1; size: many; length: 17; V: TRBV19; D: NA; CDR3: CATKGFGTPHTYNEQFF; DNA: TGTGCCACCAAGGGTTTTGGGACCCCCCACACCTACAATGAGCAGTTCTTC
J: TRBJ2-5; size: NA; length: 16; V: TRBV13; D: NA; CDR3: CASSLVSPDNIETQYF; DNA: TGTGCCAGCAGCTTAGTATCCCCGGACAACATAGAGACCCAGTACTTC
J: TRBJ2-1; size: many; length: 13; V: TRBV7-9; D: NA; CDR3: CASSLGNNNEQFF; DNA: TGTGCCAGCAGCTTAGGCAACAACAATGAGCAGTTCTTC
J: TRBJ2-3; size: many; length: 14; V: TRBV28; D: NA; CDR3: CASSPPGVRGTQYF; DNA: TGTGCCAGCAGCCCCCCTGGAGTGCGAGGTACGCAGTATTTT
J: TRBJ2-5; size: many; length: 15; V: TRBV7-9; D: TRBD1; CDR3: CASSFRDSHGETQYF; DNA: TGTGCCAGCAGCTTCAGGGACAGCCATGGGGAGACCCAGTACTTC
J: TRBJ2-5; size: many; length: 13; V: TRBV20-1; D: NA; CDR3: CSALPWVGETQYF; DNA: TGCAGTGCCCTCCCTTGGGTAGGAGAGACCCAGTACTTC
J: TRBJ1-1; size: many; length: 14; V: TRBV6-6; D: NA; CDR3: CASSYGRQNTEAFF; DNA: TGTGCCAGCAGTTACGGTCGGCAGAACACTGAAGCTTTCTTT
J: TRBJ2-7; size: many; length: 11; V: TRBV20-1; D: NA; CDR3: CSARDPYEQYF; DNA: TGCAGTGCTAGAGACCCCTACGAGCAGTACTTC
J: TRBJ1-1; size: few; length: 14; V: TRBV27; D: NA; CDR3: CASSRGGPSTEAFF; DNA: TGTGCCAGCTCCAGGGGTGGGCCCTCGACTGAAGCTTTCTTT
J: TRBJ1-1; size: many; length: 15; V: TRBV5-1; D: NA; CDR3: CASSLEPRLNTEAFF; DNA: TGCGCCAGCAGCTTGGAACCGAGGTTGAACACTGAAGCTTTCTTT
J: TRBJ2-1; size: NA; length: 16; V: TRBV6-1; D: TRBD2; CDR3: CASSEVMAGGAHEQFF; DNA: TGTGCCAGCAGTGAAGTAATGGCGGGGGGGGCGCATGAGCAGTTCTTC
J: TRBJ2-1; size: few; length: 14; V: TRBV7-9; D: NA; CDR3: CASSSEPRNNEQFF; DNA: TGTGCCAGCAGCTCAGAACCCAGGAACAATGAGCAGTTCTTC
J: TRBJ2-7; size: few; length: 13; V: TRBV30; D: NA; CDR3: CAWSAARGREQYF; DNA: TGTGCCTGGAGTGCTGCCAGGGGTCGGGAGCAGTACTTC
J: TRBJ1-6; size: NA; length: 18; V: TRBV28; D: NA; CDR3: CASSRLDGGGSYNSPLHF; DNA: TGTGCCAGCAGTCGACTTGATGGGGGGGGTTCCTATAATTCACCCCTCCACTTT
J: TRBJ1-2; size: many; length: 14; V: TRBV27; D: NA; CDR3: CASTPLPPVYGYTF; DNA: TGTGCCAGCACCCCCTTACCCCCGGTCTATGGCTACACCTTC
J: TRBJ2-3; size: NA; length: 14; V: TRBV10-3; D: NA; CDR3: CAISERGAADTQYF; DNA: TGTGCCATCAGTGAGAGAGGGGCCGCAGATACGCAGTATTTT
J: TRBJ2-5; size: many; length: 14; V: TRBV4-1; D: NA; CDR3: CASSQVAGQETQYF; DNA: TGCGCCAGCAGCCAAGTGGCGGGGCAAGAGACCCAGTACTTC
J: TRBJ2-7; size: many; length: 13; V: TRBV20-1; D: TRBD2; CDR3: CSARTSNDYEQYF; DNA: TGCAGTGCTCGGACTAGCAATGACTACGAGCAGTACTTC
J: TRBJ1-6; size: NA; length: 15; V: TRBV6-2/TRBV6-3; D: NA; CDR3: CASSHGRRVDSPLHF; DNA: TGTGCCAGCAGCCACGGACGGAGGGTAGATTCACCCCTCCACTTT
J: TRBJ1-3; size: many; length: 13; V: TRBV11-2; D: NA; CDR3: CASSSTDRHTIYF; DNA: TGTGCCAGCAGCTCCACTGACCGCCACACCATATATTTT
J: TRBJ2-7; size: NA; length: 13; V: TRBV29-1; D: NA; CDR3: CSVEGTDSYEQYF; DNA: TGCAGCGTTGAGGGGACGGACTCCTACGAGCAGTACTTC
J: TRBJ2-1; size: NA; length: 17; V: TRBV20-1; D: TRBD2; CDR3: CSARDLGLAGQQETQFF; DNA: TGCAGTGCTAGAGATCTCGGACTAGCGGGTCAGCAAGAGACCCAGTTCTTC